This TCR beta chain was recovered during a study of human T cells and chemical hapten exposure. Overall study context: 2% DPC applied to a 2 cm by 2 cm arm area sensitized donors.

Via MiXCR, TCRdb re-called the RACE reads, giving one row per CDR3 protein. Of about 190,000 distinct CDR3 sequences detected, 24% appear once; the ten largest clones hold under 2.5%. The length of the CDR3 is 12 residues. V was cut by 2 bases and J by 6 bases, with 5 bases left in between. The germline CDR1 and CDR2 sequences are SGHTA and FQGNSA. The time point: patch test 3, about 24 weeks after DPC sensitization. Treatment specified: therapeutic diphenylcyclopropenone sensitization with weekly scalp DPC. This clonotype has a handful of counts. V and J are TRBV7-2 and TRBJ2-1, with D uncertain. This specimen consisted of whole blood, obtained in connection with sensitization to the hapten diphenylcyclopropenone (DPC). This TCR came from a woman in her thirties or forties with alopecia areata. Some clones in this sample may be carry-over from other donors' samples. CDR3 residues: CASSLMGNEQFF. The CDR3 DNA reads TGTGCCAGCAGCTTAATGGGCAATGAGCAGTTCTTC.